This T cell receptor beta chain comes out of a study of blood T cell repertoires in COVID-19. About the study: The United States, Italy and Spain provided the acute and convalescent COVID-19 samples.

The CDR3 is 15 residues long. CDR1 is LNHDA, CDR2 SQIVND, per germline (reference sequence). V lost 10 bases to trimming and J lost 2 bases; unmatched junction nucleotides: 9. Sequencing was performed with immunoSEQ multiplex PCR; in TCRdb, only in-frame clones are kept and a portion is missing. Here the sample spans some 230,000 clones, about 85% being singletons. This TCR came from a man aged 45-65 years who had recovered from COVID-19. Sequencing was done on a sample of peripheral blood. The chain links TRBV19 to TRBJ2-7, with 12 positions matching TRBD2. CDR3 amino acids: CATGGLAGPPYEQYF. In DNA, the CDR3 is TGTGCCACCGGGGGACTAGCGGGCCCTCCCTACGAGCAGTACTTC.